The entry below describes one TCR beta chain. This CDR3 has 14 amino acids. Germline CDR1 is MGHRA and CDR2 is YSYEKL. The ends lost 3 bases at V and 6 bases at J; junction bases unmatched: 5. The sample is drawn from a study of blood T cell repertoires in COVID-19. The wider study: Samples came from the United States, Italy and Spain, spanning acute and convalescent COVID-19. The cDNA or gDNA used as material had been derived from T cells, B-cell-depleted T cells, or PBMCs.

In the authors' methods: Scientists estimated how many nucleated cells there were by amplifying reference gene primers. Only in-frame clones appear in the TCRdb table, and some are missing; sequencing was by immunoSEQ multiplex PCR. For V, J and clone size, that table is used; D and trimming come from the DNA. The table has around 65,000 clones, 82% seen once. The V call is TRBV4-1, the J call TRBJ2-3; 8 bases line up with TRBD2. The sequencing input was peripheral blood. This sequence originates from a human donor in a cohort sampled during active COVID-19. CDR3 DNA: TGCGCCAGCAGCCATGGACTAGCTCTGGATACGCAGTATTTT. It encodes CASSHGLALDTQYF.